The TCR beta chain described here comes from a study of Ad26.COV2.S vaccination and SARS-CoV-2 variants. Across the study: Intramuscular Ad26.COV2.S at 5x10^10 or 1x10^11 viral particles.

Overall study findings and caveats: Breadth of non-spike TCRs did not differ between vaccinees and placebo recipients.

Sequencing was performed with immunoSEQ multiplex PCR; in TCRdb, only in-frame clones are kept and a portion is missing. Of over 250,000 clones detected, around 87% appear once; the ten largest clones hold approximately 3.4%. V gave up 5 bases and J gave up 0 bases; unmatched junction bases: 7. In germline, CDR1 is SGHTA, CDR2 FQGNSA. This CDR3 contains 15 residues. Treatment noted: roughly 18 received Ad26.COV2.S at low or high dose, single or two shots; about five received placebo; per-sample allocation not given. Specimens were obtained on day 63 following the first vaccine or placebo injection. Remarks on this clone: The target antigen is unknown.

The source is a person aged 18-65 years who received the Ad26.COV2.S COVID-19 vaccine or a placebo. The sample was peripheral blood, taken in a trial of Ad26.COV2.S vaccine versus placebo. The gene calls are TRBV7-2 and TRBJ2-7; 7 bases map to TRBD1. This CDR3 reads CASSPGGPRSYEQYF. The CDR3 DNA is TGTGCCAGCAGCCCAGGGGGACCCCGCTCCTACGAGCAGTACTTC.